A selection of T cell receptor beta chains follows, all from one sample in a study of T cells after yellow fever vaccination. From the 5' RACE reads, TCRdb called clonotypes with MiXCR, one entry per CDR3 protein. This table holds approximately 550,000 distinct CDR3 sequences, about 14% found once. The sequences come from PBMCs, collected on the day of the yellow fever booster vaccination. The receptors here all came from a man aged 25 to 40 who received the YFV17D yellow fever vaccine. Each CDR3 is given without its conserved first and last residue.

v_call	j_call	cdr3_aa
TRBV5-1	TRBJ1-4	ASSLEGPFEKLF
TRBV20-1	TRBJ2-7	SASVGGSEQY
TRBV12-3/TRBV12-4	TRBJ2-1	ASSPHSGTEYEQF
TRBV6-2/TRBV6-3	TRBJ2-3	ASSYSPDNLGTDTQY
TRBV7-9	TRBJ2-5	ASKGETQY
TRBV12-3/TRBV12-4	TRBJ2-1	ASSFGGRSEQF
TRBV2	TRBJ1-4	ASKFREENEKLF
TRBV7-8	TRBJ1-5	ASSEGTGGQPQH
TRBV28	TRBJ1-1	ASIPGAVSNTEAF
TRBV20-1	TRBJ2-7	SARGQGDYEQY
TRBV29-1	TRBJ2-7	SAVRSGTGTYEQY
TRBV20-1	TRBJ2-7	SANPGTSGTYEQY
TRBV12-3/TRBV12-4	TRBJ1-2	ASSLSLIYT
TRBV5-1	TRBJ2-4	ASSLGPGTGQNIQY
TRBV28	TRBJ1-2	ASSLGRDRV
TRBV21-1	TRBJ2-7	ASSKEGVTSYEQY
TRBV11-2	TRBJ2-1	ASSWGLAGGPGYNEQF
TRBV30	TRBJ1-6	AWSRSRDSPLH
TRBV7-8	TRBJ2-1	ASSLALTYNEQF
TRBV7-9	TRBJ1-1	ASSSTDEAF
TRBV24-1	TRBJ2-3	ATSDPGLAGADTQY
TRBV11-2	TRBJ1-1	ASSFPGLGHTEAF
TRBV4-3	TRBJ2-3	ASSQDILAGRGPDTQY
TRBV3-1	TRBJ2-5	ASRPGRVGETQY
TRBV30	TRBJ2-1	AWSSGTHGRF
TRBV5-6	TRBJ2-3	ASSLRTGWSDTQY
TRBV6-5	TRBJ2-1	ASSRDRARYNEQF
TRBV6-2/TRBV6-3	TRBJ1-2	ASSSSNNYGYT
TRBV19	TRBJ2-1	ASSPEAGRSSYNEQF
TRBV14	TRBJ2-1	ASAAGTGTNEQF
TRBV25-1	TRBJ2-7	ASSPTDYYEQY
TRBV5-6	TRBJ1-1	ASSMEGQEYTEAF
TRBV20-1	TRBJ1-4	SARQGAGEKLF
TRBV6-1	TRBJ2-1	ASRVVAGMGNEQF
TRBV20-1	TRBJ1-5	SARTPRPEGSQPQH
TRBV24-1	TRBJ2-1	ATSDLQRTPLAGESDEQF
TRBV5-1	TRBJ2-4	ASSLLDRNVDIQY
TRBV7-9	TRBJ1-1	ASSLAGPGNTEAF
TRBV20-1	TRBJ2-1	SARDTSYNEQF
TRBV5-1	TRBJ2-3	ASSLGLPGTDTQY
TRBV19	TRBJ2-5	ASSPGQTFRETQY
TRBV30	TRBJ2-2	AWSGRQGSTGELF
TRBV5-6	TRBJ1-1	ASSHYLGANTEAF
TRBV20-1	TRBJ1-2	SARGDDYGYT
TRBV5-1	TRBJ1-1	ASSFHRADTEAF
TRBV20-1	TRBJ2-7	SARGGVEGYEQY
TRBV15	TRBJ2-1	ATSSSGNSYNEQF
TRBV29-1	TRBJ2-5	SGQQGQETQY
TRBV29-1	TRBJ2-1	SGGDPLAGYNEQF
TRBV7-9	TRBJ1-2	ASSPLDRHGYT
TRBV11-3	TRBJ2-2	ASSPGPLAGELF
TRBV14	TRBJ2-5	ASSQEVGQGGETQY
TRBV25-1	TRBJ1-1	ASSEYQGDTEAF
TRBV2	TRBJ2-7	ASSLRDRGPSEQY
TRBV19	TRBJ2-1	ASSKSGTSGYNEQF
TRBV4-3	TRBJ2-5	ASSQIGQTQETQY
TRBV20-1	TRBJ2-1	SAIRGSNEQF
TRBV7-2	TRBJ2-6	ASSLLHLGANVLT
TRBV7-2	TRBJ2-1	ASSAGLATRYNEQF
TRBV9	TRBJ2-6	ASSGRVSDSGANVLT